The clone carrying this T cell receptor beta chain was counted ten times or more. Template material for amplifying TCR beta CDR3 regions consisted of RNA transcripts. RT-PCR in the first round (using the HTBI primer set) targeted the TCR CDR3. TCRdb called the multiplex PCR reads again in MiXCR, with one record for every CDR3 protein. This table holds some 600,000 distinct CDR3 sequences, over 11% found once. Cells are PBMCs isolated from about 10 ml of fresh blood. This entry belongs to a study of T cells in Graves' hyperthyroidism and ophthalmopathy. The CDR3 runs to 13 residues. Trimming stripped 10 bases from V and 1 base from J, with 14 bases between. CDR1 and CDR2 (germline): MNHEY, SMNVEV (reference sequence).

The V and J genes are TRBV27 and TRBJ2-7; D is perhaps TRBD1 (6 bases). Source material: blood. This sequence originates from a woman aged 25 to 39 with Graves' hyperthyroidism that later progressed to Graves' ophthalmopathy. The CDR3, as DNA: TGTGCCACCAGGGGTCCCTTTTCCTACGAGCAGTACTTC. Translating it yields CATRGPFSYEQYF.